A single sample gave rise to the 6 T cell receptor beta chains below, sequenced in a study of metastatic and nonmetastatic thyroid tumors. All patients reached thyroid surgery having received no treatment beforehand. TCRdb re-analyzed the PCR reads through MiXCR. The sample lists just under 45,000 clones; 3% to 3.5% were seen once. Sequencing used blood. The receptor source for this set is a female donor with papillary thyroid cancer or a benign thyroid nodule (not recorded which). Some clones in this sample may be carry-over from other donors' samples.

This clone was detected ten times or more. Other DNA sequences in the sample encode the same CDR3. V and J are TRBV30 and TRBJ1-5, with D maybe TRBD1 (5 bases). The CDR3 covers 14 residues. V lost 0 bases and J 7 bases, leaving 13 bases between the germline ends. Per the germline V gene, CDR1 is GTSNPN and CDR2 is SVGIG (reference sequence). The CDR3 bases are TGTGCCTGGAGTGTAGGACATTTCGGACAGCCCCAGCATTTT. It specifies CAWSVGHFGQPQHF.

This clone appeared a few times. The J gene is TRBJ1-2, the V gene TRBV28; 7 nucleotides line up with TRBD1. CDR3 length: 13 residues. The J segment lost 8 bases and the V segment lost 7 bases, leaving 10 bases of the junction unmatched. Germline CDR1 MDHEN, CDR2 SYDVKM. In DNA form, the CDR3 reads TGTGCCAGCACCCTTAGGACAGGCGGGGGCTACACCTTC. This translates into CASTLRTGGGYTF.

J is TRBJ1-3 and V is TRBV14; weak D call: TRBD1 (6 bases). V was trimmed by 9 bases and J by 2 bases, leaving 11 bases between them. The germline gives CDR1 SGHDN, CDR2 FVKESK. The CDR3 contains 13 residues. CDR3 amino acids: CASSGGTGNTIYF. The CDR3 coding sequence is TGTGCCAGTAGCGGGGGCACTGGAAACACCATATATTTT.

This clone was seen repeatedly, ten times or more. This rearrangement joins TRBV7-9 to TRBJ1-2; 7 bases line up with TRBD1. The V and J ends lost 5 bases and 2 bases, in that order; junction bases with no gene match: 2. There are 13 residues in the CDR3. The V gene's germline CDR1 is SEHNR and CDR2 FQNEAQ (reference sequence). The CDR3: CASSRGGNYGYTF. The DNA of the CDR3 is TGTGCCAGCAGCCGAGGGGGCAACTATGGCTACACCTTC.

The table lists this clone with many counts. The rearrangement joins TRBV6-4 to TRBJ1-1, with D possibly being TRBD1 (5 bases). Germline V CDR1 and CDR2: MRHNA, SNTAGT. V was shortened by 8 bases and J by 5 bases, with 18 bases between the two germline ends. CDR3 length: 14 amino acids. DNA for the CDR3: TGTGCCAGCCCTGTCGCAGGGCTGGGGACTGAAGCTTTCTTT. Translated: CASPVAGLGTEAFF.

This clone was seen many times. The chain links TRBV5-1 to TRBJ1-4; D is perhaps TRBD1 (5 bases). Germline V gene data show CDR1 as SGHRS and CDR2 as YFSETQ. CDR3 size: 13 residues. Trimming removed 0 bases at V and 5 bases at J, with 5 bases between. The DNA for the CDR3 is TGCGCCAGCAGCTTGGGGGGGAATGAAAAACTGTTTTTT. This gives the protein CASSLGGNEKLFF.